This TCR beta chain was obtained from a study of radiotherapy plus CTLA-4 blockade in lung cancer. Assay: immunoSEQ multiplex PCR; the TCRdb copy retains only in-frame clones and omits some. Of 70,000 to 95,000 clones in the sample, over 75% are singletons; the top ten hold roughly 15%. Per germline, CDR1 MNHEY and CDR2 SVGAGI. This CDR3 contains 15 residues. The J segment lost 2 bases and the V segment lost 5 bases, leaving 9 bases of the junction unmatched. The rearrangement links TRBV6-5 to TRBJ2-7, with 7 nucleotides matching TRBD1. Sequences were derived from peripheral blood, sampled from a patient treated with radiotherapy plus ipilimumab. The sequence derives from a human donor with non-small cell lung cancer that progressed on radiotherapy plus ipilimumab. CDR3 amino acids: CASSGNGQAPYEQYF. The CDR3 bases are TGTGCCAGCAGTGGTAACGGACAGGCCCCCTACGAGCAGTACTTC.